The rows below give T cell receptor beta chains drawn from one sample of a study of blood T cell repertoires in COVID-19. Sequencing was performed with immunoSEQ multiplex PCR; in TCRdb, only in-frame clones are kept and a portion is missing. The sample lists about 200,000 clones, around 86% occurring once. The sample comprised peripheral blood. All receptors derive from a woman between 50 and 59 years old with COVID-19, enrolled during active disease. CDR3s include the opening cysteine and the closing phenylalanine or tryptophan. The D gene is left open where the match is weak. Only part of the rows carry a size: once, few, many, or a class if the clone is expanded.

>NA|NA|TRBV7-2|16|TRBJ2-3
CASSSSDDWDISLQYF
TGTGCCAGCAGCTCGTCTGATGACTGGGACATTTCCCTCCAGTATTTT
>NA|NA|TRBV11-1|12|TRBJ1-1
CASQYMNTEAFF
TGTGCCAGTCAATACATGAACACTGAAGCTTTCTTT
>NA|NA|TRBV12-3/TRBV12-4|13|TRBJ2-7
CASSFGQYLEQYF
TGTGCCAGCAGTTTCGGACAATATTTGGAGCAGTACTTC
>NA|NA|TRBV30|16|TRBJ1-6
CAWSPLGAQEGSPLHF
TGTGCCTGGAGTCCCTTGGGGGCCCAGGAAGGTTCACCCCTCCACTTT
>NA|NA|TRBV10-1|13|TRBJ1-1
CASSEVANTEAFF
TGCGCCAGCAGTGAGGTAGCGAACACTGAAGCTTTCTTT
>NA|NA|TRBV18|12|TRBJ1-2
CASSPGDYGYTF
TGTGCCAGCTCACCGGGCGACTATGGCTACACCTTC
>NA|NA|TRBV7-3|15|TRBJ2-2
CASSLSGNRAGELFF
TGTGCCAGCAGCTTAAGCGGGAATAGGGCCGGGGAGCTGTTTTTT
>NA|NA|TRBV29-1|13|TRBJ2-5
CSVEWGGEETQYF
TGCAGCGTTGAGTGGGGCGGGGAGGAGACCCAGTACTTC
>TRBD1|NA|TRBV7-2|14|TRBJ1-2
CASSPPGQGYGYTF
TGTGCCAGCAGCCCTCCGGGACAGGGCTATGGCTACACCTTC
>NA|NA|TRBV7-9|14|TRBJ1-1
CASSLTQGNTEAFF
TGTGCCAGCAGCTTAACACAGGGGAACACTGAAGCTTTCTTT
>NA|NA|TRBV11-2|13|TRBJ1-1
CASSGQWNTEAFF
TGTGCCAGCAGCGGACAGTGGAACACTGAAGCTTTCTTT
>TRBD1|NA|TRBV5-5|16|TRBJ2-7
CASSLERYRGSGEQYF
TGTGCCAGCAGCTTGGAAAGATACAGGGGTAGTGGCGAGCAGTACTTC
>TRBD2|few|TRBV5-4|15|TRBJ2-1
CASSPGSGGAGEQFF
TGTGCCAGCAGCCCCGGTAGCGGGGGGGCGGGTGAGCAGTTCTTC
>TRBD1|NA|TRBV15|16|TRBJ1-6
CATSDPDRGGNSPLHF
TGTGCCACCAGCGACCCGGACAGGGGAGGCAATTCACCCCTCCACTTT
>TRBD1|NA|TRBV11-2|15|TRBJ1-3
CASSYGQGFGNTIYF
TGTGCCAGCAGCTACGGACAGGGTTTCGGGAACACCATATATTTT
>NA|NA|TRBV27|14|TRBJ2-1
CASSLGGGINEQFF
TGTGCCAGCAGTTTAGGGGGGGGCATCAATGAGCAGTTCTTC
>NA|NA|TRBV13|14|TRBJ1-2
CASSLQGQNYGYTF
TGTGCCAGCAGTCTCCAGGGGCAAAACTATGGCTACACCTTC
>NA|NA|TRBV10-3|14|TRBJ1-1
CAISDRGVGTEAFF
TGTGCCATCAGTGATCGGGGGGTGGGCACTGAAGCTTTCTTT
>TRBD1|NA|TRBV6-2/TRBV6-3|14|TRBJ2-7
CASSSGTGSSEQYF
TGTGCCAGCAGTTCCGGGACAGGCTCGAGCGAGCAGTACTTC
>TRBD1|NA|TRBV27|15|TRBJ2-3
CASREDRVRTGTQYF
TGTGCCAGCAGGGAGGACAGGGTACGAACGGGGACGCAGTATTTT
>NA|NA|TRBV5-5|15|TRBJ1-1
CASSLSFRWYGGAFF
TGTGCCAGCAGCTTGTCTTTCAGGTGGTATGGAGGAGCTTTCTTT
>TRBD1|once|TRBV6-6|15|TRBJ1-4
CASSTEDRVNEKLFF
TGTGCCAGCAGTACTGAAGACAGGGTTAATGAAAAACTGTTTTTT
>TRBD1|NA|TRBV18|16|TRBJ2-2
CASSPRQGGASGELFF
TGTGCCAGCTCCCCTAGACAAGGGGGCGCTTCCGGGGAGCTGTTTTTT
>NA|NA|TRBV7-9|15|TRBJ2-5
CASSRQGPAQETQYF
TGTGCCAGCAGCCGTCAGGGGCCAGCCCAAGAGACCCAGTACTTC
>TRBD2|few|TRBV9|15|TRBJ2-1
CASSVEGLAANEQFF
TGTGCCAGCAGCGTAGAGGGACTAGCGGCTAATGAGCAGTTCTTC
>NA|NA|TRBV5-6|14|TRBJ1-2
CASSLDSRREGYTF
TGTGCCAGCAGCTTGGACAGTCGAAGAGAAGGCTACACCTTC
>NA|NA|TRBV28|13|TRBJ2-3
CASSEGRLDTQYF
TGTGCCAGCAGCGAGGGCAGGTTAGATACGCAGTATTTT
>TRBD1|NA|TRBV24-1|14|TRBJ1-5
CATSDGTGFQPQHF
TGTGCCACCAGTGATGGGACAGGGTTTCAGCCCCAGCATTTT
>NA|NA|TRBV7-2|16|TRBJ1-6
CASSLAAPRANSPLHF
TGTGCCAGCAGCTTAGCGGCCCCCAGGGCCAATTCACCCCTCCACTTT
>NA|NA|TRBV10-1|14|TRBJ1-3
CATFLLFSGNTIYF
TGCGCCACCTTTTTGTTGTTTTCTGGAAACACCATATATTTT
>TRBD2|NA|TRBV6-6|15|TRBJ2-4
CASTTGAGTKNIQYF
TGTGCCAGCACTACCGGAGCGGGGACCAAAAACATTCAGTACTTC
>NA|NA|TRBV19|14|TRBJ1-2
CASSTLTGYDGYTF
TGTGCCAGTAGTACGCTGACAGGTTACGATGGCTACACCTTC
>TRBD1|NA|TRBV19|17|TRBJ2-6
CASSSDRGLSGANVLTF
TGTGCCAGTAGTTCCGACAGGGGGCTCTCTGGGGCCAACGTCCTGACTTTC
>NA|NA|TRBV11-2|13|TRBJ1-1
CASSLAVNTEAFF
TGTGCCAGCAGCTTAGCAGTGAACACTGAAGCTTTCTTT
>TRBD2|few|TRBV7-2|17|TRBJ2-3
CASSSLRGSGGPDTQYF
TGTGCCAGCAGCTCCCTTCGGGGCAGCGGGGGTCCAGATACGCAGTATTTT
>TRBD1|NA|TRBV6-5|15|TRBJ2-7
CASSVRGQGPYEQYF
TGTGCCAGCTCTGTAAGAGGACAGGGTCCCTACGAGCAGTACTTC
>TRBD1|NA|TRBV4-1|16|TRBJ2-7
CASSQARTGLSNEQYF
TGCGCCAGCAGCCAAGCACGGACAGGTCTTTCAAACGAGCAGTACTTC
>TRBD1|NA|TRBV19|16|TRBJ2-3
CASSPDRGLITDTQYF
TGTGCCAGTAGTCCCGACAGGGGGCTAATCACAGATACGCAGTATTTT
>NA|NA|TRBV10-3|13|TRBJ1-4
CAIPTATNEKLFF
TGTGCCATCCCCACAGCAACTAATGAAAAACTGTTTTTT
>TRBD1|NA|TRBV5-1|14|TRBJ1-1
CASSLRGPSTEAFF
TGCGCCAGCAGCTTGAGGGGGCCGAGCACTGAAGCTTTCTTT
>NA|few|TRBV3-1/TRBV3-2|14|TRBJ1-1
CASSQPPMYTEAFF
TGTGCCAGCAGCCAACCCCCAATGTACACTGAAGCTTTCTTT
>NA|NA|TRBV5-4|12|TRBJ2-1
CASSLAGNQQFF
TGTGCCAGCAGCTTAGCCGGGAACCAGCAGTTCTTC
>TRBD2|NA|TRBV20-1|11|TRBJ2-3
CSAGTSNTQYF
TGCAGTGCAGGGACTAGCAATACGCAGTATTTT
>NA|NA|TRBV5-1|16|TRBJ2-2
CASSLDGQGFTGELFF
TGCGCCAGCAGCTTGGACGGGCAGGGGTTCACCGGGGAGCTGTTTTTT
>TRBD1|NA|TRBV3-1/TRBV3-2|16|TRBJ1-1
CASSRPPGGYGTEAFF
TGTGCCAGCAGCCGGCCCCCAGGGGGATACGGCACTGAAGCTTTCTTT
>NA|NA|TRBV7-7|15|TRBJ2-5
CASSLSLSARETQYF
TGTGCCAGCAGCTTATCCCTCTCAGCGAGAGAGACCCAGTACTTC
>NA|NA|TRBV6-6|15|TRBJ1-2
CATSKRGGGLDGYTF
TGTGCCACCTCCAAGAGAGGGGGTGGATTAGATGGCTACACCTTC
>NA|few|TRBV10-3|13|TRBJ1-1
CAISDGQEAEAFF
TGTGCCATCAGTGACGGGCAGGAGGCTGAAGCTTTCTTT
>NA|NA|TRBV19|13|TRBJ1-4
CASKGGAGEKLFF
TGTGCCAGCAAGGGAGGGGCCGGGGAAAAACTGTTTTTT
>NA|NA|TRBV18|15|TRBJ2-3
CASSPMSLGTDTQYF
TGTGCCAGCTCACCAATGAGCTTGGGCACAGATACGCAGTATTTT
>NA|NA|TRBV19|13|TRBJ1-2
CASSITGWSGYTF
TGTGCCAGTAGTATAACAGGGTGGTCTGGCTACACCTTC
>TRBD1|NA|TRBV6-2/TRBV6-3|14|TRBJ1-5
CASSWTGGNQPQHF
TGTGCCAGCAGTTGGACAGGGGGGAATCAGCCCCAGCATTTT
>NA|NA|TRBV30|15|TRBJ1-3
CAFSGYPRDGNTIYF
TGTGCCTTCAGCGGGTACCCCAGGGACGGAAACACCATATATTTT
>NA|NA|TRBV5-8|14|TRBJ2-5
CASPETGDRETQYF
TGTGCCAGCCCGGAAACGGGGGACAGAGAGACCCAGTACTTC
>NA|NA|TRBV29-1|17|TRBJ2-5
CSVEGGPTLVRQETQYF
TGCAGCGTTGAAGGAGGCCCCACATTGGTGCGGCAAGAGACCCAGTACTTC